This TCR beta chain was found in a study of early T cells in non-severe SARS-CoV-2 infection. Study at large: Unpaired chains resulted from sequencing bulk RNA of unsorted whole blood. Findings and caveats of the study: CD4 and private specificities were missed by VDJdb matching, which favored anti-spike CD8 responses.

The ends were cut back, 6 bases at V and 3 bases at J, with 11 bases in the middle. This CDR3 is 13 amino acids long. Individual cDNA molecules received unique molecular identifiers during library preparation. TCRdb reprocessed the 5' RACE reads via MiXCR and lists one record per CDR3 protein. The table lists tens of thousands of distinct CDR3 sequences, approximately 11% of them singletons, with less than 20% in the top ten. As for this clonotype: What it binds is unknown.

This material consisted of whole blood, taken at baseline. The chain carries TRBV12-3 or TRBV12-4 and TRBJ1-2; D might be TRBD1 (6 bases). The clonotype was recovered from an adult who was a healthcare worker with PCR-confirmed SARS-CoV-2 infection or an uninfected control (not recorded which). The CDR3 is CASSPGQHYGYTF. DNA of the CDR3: TGTGCCAGCAGCCCGGGACAACACTATGGCTACACCTTC.